One TCR beta chain is described in this entry. CDR3 size: 14 residues. Trimming shortened V by 8 bases and J by 6 bases, and 17 bases separated the two germline ends. Germline assignment: CDR1 LNHDA and CDR2 SQIVND (reference sequence). The data are from a study of blood T cell repertoires in COVID-19. At the level of the study: Specimens from acute and convalescent COVID-19 originated in the United States, Italy and Spain.

Some clones are missing from TCRdb's copy, which holds only in-frame ones; the method was immunoSEQ multiplex PCR. Of under 300,000 clones listed, 83% are singletons. This chain uses TRBV19 with TRBJ1-5; possible D gene TRBD1, 6 bases. This sequence originates from a human donor in a cohort sampled during active COVID-19. Sequencing input: peripheral blood. CDR3 DNA: TGTGCCAGTCAGTATCGGACAGCCGGTCAGCCCCAGCATTTT. Protein product: CASQYRTAGQPQHF.